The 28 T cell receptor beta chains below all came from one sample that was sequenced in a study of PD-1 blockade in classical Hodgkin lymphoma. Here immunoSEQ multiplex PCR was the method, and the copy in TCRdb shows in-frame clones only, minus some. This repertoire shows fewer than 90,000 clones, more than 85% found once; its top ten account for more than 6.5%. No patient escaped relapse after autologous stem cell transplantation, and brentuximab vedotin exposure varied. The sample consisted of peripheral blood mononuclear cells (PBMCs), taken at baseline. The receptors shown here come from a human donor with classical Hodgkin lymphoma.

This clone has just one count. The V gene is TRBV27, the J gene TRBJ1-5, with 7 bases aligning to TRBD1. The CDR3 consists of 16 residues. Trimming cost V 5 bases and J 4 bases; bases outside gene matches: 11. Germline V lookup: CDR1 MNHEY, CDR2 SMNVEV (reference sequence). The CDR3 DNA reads TGTGCCAGCAGTCCCCTGGCAGGGGGGGGGAATCAGCCCCAGCATTTT. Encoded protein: CASSPLAGGGNQPQHF.

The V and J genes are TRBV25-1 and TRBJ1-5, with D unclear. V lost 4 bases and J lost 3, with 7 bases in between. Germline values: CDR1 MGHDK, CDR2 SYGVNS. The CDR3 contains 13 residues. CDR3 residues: CASSGQANQPQHF. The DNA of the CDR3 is TGTGCCAGCAGTGGGCAGGCCAATCAGCCCCAGCATTTT.

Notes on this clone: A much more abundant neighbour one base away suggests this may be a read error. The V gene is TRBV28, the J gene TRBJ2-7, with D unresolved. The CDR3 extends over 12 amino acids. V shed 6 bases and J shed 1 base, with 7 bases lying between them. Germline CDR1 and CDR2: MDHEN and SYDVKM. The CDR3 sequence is CASSPESYEQYF. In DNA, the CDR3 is TGTGCCAGCAGCCCTGAGTCCTACGAGCAGTACTTC.

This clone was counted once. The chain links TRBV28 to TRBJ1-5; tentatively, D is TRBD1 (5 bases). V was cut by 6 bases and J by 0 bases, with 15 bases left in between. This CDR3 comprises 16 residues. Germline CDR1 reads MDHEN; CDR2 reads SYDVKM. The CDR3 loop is CASSRLGDYSNQPQHF. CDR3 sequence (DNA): TGTGCCAGCAGCCGACTGGGGGATTATAGCAATCAGCCCCAGCATTTT.

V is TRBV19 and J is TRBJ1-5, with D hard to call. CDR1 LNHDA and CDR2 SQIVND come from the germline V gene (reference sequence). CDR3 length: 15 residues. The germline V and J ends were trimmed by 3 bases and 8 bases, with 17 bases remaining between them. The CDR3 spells CASSIEPLTGKPQHF. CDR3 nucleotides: TGTGCCAGTAGTATCGAGCCTTTAACGGGTAAGCCCCAGCATTTT.

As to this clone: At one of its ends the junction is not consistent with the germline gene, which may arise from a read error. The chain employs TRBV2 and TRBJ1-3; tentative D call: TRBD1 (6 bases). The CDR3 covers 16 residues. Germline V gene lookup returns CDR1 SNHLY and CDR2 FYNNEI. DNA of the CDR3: TGTGCCAGCAGTGACTGGCAGACAGGCTCTGGAAGCACCATATATTTT. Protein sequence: CASSDWQTGSGSTIYF.

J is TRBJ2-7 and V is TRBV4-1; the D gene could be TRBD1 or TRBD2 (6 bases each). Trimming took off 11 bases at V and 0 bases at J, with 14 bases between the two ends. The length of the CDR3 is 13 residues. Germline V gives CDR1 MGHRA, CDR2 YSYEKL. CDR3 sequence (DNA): TGCGCCGTACAGGGAGGAAGCTCCTACGAGCAGTACTTC. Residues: CAVQGGSSYEQYF.

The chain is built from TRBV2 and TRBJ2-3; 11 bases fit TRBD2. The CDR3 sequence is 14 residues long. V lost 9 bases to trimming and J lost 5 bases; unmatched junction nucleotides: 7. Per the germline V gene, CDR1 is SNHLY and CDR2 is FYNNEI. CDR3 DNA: TGTGCCAGAGGAGGGCTAGCGGGGGGAGATACGCAGTATTTT. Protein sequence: CARGGLAGGDTQYF.

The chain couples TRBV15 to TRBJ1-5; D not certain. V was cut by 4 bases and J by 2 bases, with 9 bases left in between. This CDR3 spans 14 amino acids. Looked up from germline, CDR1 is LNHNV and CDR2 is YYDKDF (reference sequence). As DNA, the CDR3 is TGTGCCACCAGCATAGCCTTTGGCAATCAGCCCCAGCATTTT. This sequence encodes CATSIAFGNQPQHF.

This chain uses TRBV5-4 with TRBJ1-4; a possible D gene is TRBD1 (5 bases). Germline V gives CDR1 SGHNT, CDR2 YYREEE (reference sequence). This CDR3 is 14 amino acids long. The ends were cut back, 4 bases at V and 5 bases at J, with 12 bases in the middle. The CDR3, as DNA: TGTGCCAGCAGCCGGGACGGTCTAAATGAAAAACTGTTTTTT. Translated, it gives CASSRDGLNEKLFF.

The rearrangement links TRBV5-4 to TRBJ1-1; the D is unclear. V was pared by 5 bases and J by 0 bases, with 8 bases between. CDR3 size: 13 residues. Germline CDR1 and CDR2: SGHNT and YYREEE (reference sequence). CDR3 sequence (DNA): TGTGCCAGCAGGTTCGCCATGAACACTGAAGCTTTCTTT. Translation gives CASRFAMNTEAFF.

CDR3 residues: CASSQDGGPGQGRYTF. The CDR3 bases are TGCGCCAGCAGCCAAGATGGCGGTCCGGGACAGGGTCGCTACACCTTC. The V gene is TRBV4-1, the J gene TRBJ1-2, with 9 bases aligning to TRBD1. The germline V gene has CDR1 MGHRA and CDR2 YSYEKL. V lost 0 bases and J lost 9; bases outside the gene matches: 11. CDR3 length: 16 amino acids.

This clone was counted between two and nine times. CDR3 sequence reads: CASRPQGSGNQPQHF. DNA for the CDR3: TGTGCCAGCAGACCACAGGGGTCGGGCAATCAGCCCCAGCATTTT. V and J are TRBV6-5 and TRBJ1-5; TRBD1 matches 7 bases. Germline-derived CDR1 and CDR2 are MNHEY and SVGAGI. The CDR3 sequence is 15 residues long. With 6 bases clipped from V and 2 bases from J, the junction kept 7 bases outside the gene matches.

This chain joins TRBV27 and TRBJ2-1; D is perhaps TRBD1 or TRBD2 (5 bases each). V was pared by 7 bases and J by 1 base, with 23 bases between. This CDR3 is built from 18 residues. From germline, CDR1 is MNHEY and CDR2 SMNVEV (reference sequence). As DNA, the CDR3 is TGTGCCAGCACCCTAATCGGCCCAGGGACGGGATCCTACAATGAGCAGTTCTTC. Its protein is CASTLIGPGTGSYNEQFF.

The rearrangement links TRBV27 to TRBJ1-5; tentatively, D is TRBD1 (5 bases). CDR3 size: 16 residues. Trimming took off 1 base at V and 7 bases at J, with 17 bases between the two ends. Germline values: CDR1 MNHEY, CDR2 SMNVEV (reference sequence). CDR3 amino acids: CASSLWDPEGEQPQHF. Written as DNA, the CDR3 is TGTGCCAGCAGTTTATGGGACCCGGAGGGTGAGCAGCCCCAGCATTTT.

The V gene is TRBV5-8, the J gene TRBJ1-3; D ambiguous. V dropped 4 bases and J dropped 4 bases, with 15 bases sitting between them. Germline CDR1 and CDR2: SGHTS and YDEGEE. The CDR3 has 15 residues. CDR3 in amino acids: CASSIGTIIGNTIYF. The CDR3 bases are TGTGCCAGCAGCATCGGAACTATCATCGGAAACACCATATATTTT.

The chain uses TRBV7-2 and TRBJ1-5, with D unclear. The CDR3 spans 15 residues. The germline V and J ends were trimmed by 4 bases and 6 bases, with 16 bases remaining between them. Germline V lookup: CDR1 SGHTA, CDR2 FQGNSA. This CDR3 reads CASSSQTDYSQPQHF. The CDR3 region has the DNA TGTGCCAGCAGCTCCCAAACAGACTATAGTCAGCCCCAGCATTTT.

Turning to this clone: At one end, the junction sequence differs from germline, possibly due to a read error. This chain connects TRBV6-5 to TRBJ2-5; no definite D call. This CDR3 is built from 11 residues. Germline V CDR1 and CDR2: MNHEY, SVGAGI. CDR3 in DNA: TGTGCCAGCAGTAACCATGAGACCCAGTACTTC. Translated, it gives CASSNHETQYF.

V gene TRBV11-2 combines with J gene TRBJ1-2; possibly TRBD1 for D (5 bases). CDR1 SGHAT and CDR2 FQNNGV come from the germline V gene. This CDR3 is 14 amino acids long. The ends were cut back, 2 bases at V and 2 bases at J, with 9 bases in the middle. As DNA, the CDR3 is TGTGCCAGCAGCTTAAGGGGCGCCAACTATGGCTACACCTTC. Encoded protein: CASSLRGANYGYTF.

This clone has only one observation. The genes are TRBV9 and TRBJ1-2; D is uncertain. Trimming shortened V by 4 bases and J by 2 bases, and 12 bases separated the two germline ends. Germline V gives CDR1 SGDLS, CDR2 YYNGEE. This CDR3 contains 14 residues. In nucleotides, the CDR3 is TGTGCCAGCAGCTCAAGCGGTACCAACTATGGCTACACCTTC. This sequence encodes CASSSSGTNYGYTF.

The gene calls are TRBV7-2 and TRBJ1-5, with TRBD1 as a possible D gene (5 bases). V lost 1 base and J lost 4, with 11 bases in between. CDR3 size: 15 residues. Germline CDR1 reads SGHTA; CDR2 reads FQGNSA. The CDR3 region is CASSLGAGPNQPQHF. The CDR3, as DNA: TGTGCCAGCAGCTTAGGGGCAGGGCCAAATCAGCCCCAGCATTTT.

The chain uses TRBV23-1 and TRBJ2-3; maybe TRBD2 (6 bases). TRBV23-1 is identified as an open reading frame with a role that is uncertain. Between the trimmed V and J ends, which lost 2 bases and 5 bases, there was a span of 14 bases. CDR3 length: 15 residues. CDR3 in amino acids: CASSQAGFNRDTQYF. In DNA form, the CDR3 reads TGCGCCAGCAGTCAAGCGGGATTCAATAGAGATACGCAGTATTTT.

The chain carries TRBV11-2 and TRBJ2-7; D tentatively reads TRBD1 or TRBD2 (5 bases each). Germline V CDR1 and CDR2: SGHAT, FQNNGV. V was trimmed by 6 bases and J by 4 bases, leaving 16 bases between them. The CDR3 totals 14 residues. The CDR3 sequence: CASRRAGAAYEQYF. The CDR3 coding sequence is TGTGCCAGCAGACGGGCCGGGGCGGCTTACGAGCAGTACTTC.

This chain's CDR3 is CASSIAEKLFF. The CDR3, as DNA: TGTGCCAGTAGTATAGCTGAAAAACTGTTTTTT. The rearrangement uses TRBV19 and TRBJ1-4, with no clear D. Trimming took off 1 base at V and 7 bases at J, with 1 base between the two ends. This CDR3 has 11 amino acids. Germline V gene data show CDR1 as LNHDA and CDR2 as SQIVND (reference sequence).

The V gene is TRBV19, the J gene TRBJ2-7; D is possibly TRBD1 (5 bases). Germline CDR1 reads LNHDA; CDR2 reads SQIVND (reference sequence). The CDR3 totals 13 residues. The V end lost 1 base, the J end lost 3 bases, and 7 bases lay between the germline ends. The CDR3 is CASSIGGNYEQYF. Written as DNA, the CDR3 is TGTGCCAGTAGTATAGGGGGCAACTACGAGCAGTACTTC.

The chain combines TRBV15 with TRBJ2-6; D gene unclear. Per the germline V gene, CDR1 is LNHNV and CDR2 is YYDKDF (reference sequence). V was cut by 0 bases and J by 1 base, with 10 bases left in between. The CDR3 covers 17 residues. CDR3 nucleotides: TGTGCCACCAGCAGAGATACGAGTGAGTCTGGGGCCAACGTCCTGACTTTC. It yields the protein CATSRDTSESGANVLTF.

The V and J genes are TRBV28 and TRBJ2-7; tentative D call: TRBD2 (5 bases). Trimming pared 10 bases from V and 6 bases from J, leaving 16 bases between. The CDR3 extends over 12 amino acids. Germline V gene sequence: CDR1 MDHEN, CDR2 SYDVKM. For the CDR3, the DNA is TGTGCCACCCGGCCGGGGAAACGCGAGCAGTACTTC. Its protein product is CATRPGKREQYF.

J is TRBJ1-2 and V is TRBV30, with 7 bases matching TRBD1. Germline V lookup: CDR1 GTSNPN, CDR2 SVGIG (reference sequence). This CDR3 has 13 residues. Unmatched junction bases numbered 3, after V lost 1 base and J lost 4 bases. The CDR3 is CAWSAGQSYGYTF. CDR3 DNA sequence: TGTGCCTGGAGTGCGGGACAGAGCTATGGCTACACCTTC.